A single sample is the source of the 10 T cell receptor beta chains below, sequenced in a study of blood T cell repertoires in COVID-19. Libraries were prepared by immunoSEQ multiplex PCR; TCRdb keeps only in-frame clonotypes and omits some of them. The table records around 400,000 clones, around 92% of them present only once. Sequenced sample: PBMCs or T cells enriched from blood (not recorded which). The source is a woman aged 30 to 39 who had recovered from COVID-19.

V usage is TRBV13 and J usage is TRBJ1-2; tentatively, D is TRBD1 (5 bases). The CDR3 length is 13 residues. Germline CDR1 and CDR2: PRHDT and FYEKMQ (reference sequence). Between the trimmed V and J ends, which lost 2 bases and 8 bases, there was a span of 12 bases. Here the CDR3 reads CASSLFGAGGYTF. DNA of the CDR3: TGTGCCAGCAGCTTATTTGGGGCTGGGGGCTACACCTTC.

The chain couples TRBV14 to TRBJ1-2; the D gene is possibly TRBD1 (5 bases). V shed 8 bases and J shed 4 bases, with 20 bases lying between them. Germline loops: CDR1 SGHDN, CDR2 FVKESK. This CDR3 region has 15 residues. The CDR3 DNA follows: TGTGCCAGCTCGGGCAGGGTGGGACTATTCTATGGCTACACCTTC. It is translated as CASSGRVGLFYGYTF.

This chain links TRBV12-3 or TRBV12-4 with TRBJ1-1, with D possibly matching TRBD1 (6 bases). The length of the CDR3 is 13 residues. The V gene lost 6 bases and the J gene lost 4 bases, with 12 bases spanning the gap. The CDR3 sequence: CASRIEGGTEAFF. The CDR3 nucleotides read TGTGCCAGCAGAATAGAAGGGGGCACTGAAGCTTTCTTT.

The chain is built from TRBV4-2 and TRBJ1-2; D uncertain. CDR1 and CDR2 (germline): LGHNA, YNFKEQ. The CDR3 has 15 amino acids. The ends were cut back, 1 base at V and 2 bases at J, with 11 bases in the middle. CDR3 amino acids: CASSQVEALNYGYTF. The CDR3 region has the DNA TGTGCCAGCAGCCAAGTGGAGGCTCTGAACTATGGCTACACCTTC.

This chain connects TRBV7-9 to TRBJ2-1; 8 positions agree with TRBD1. CDR1 is SEHNR and CDR2 is FQNEAQ in the germline V gene (reference sequence). Trimming at V came to 7 bases and at J to 8 bases, leaving 4 bases not matched to a gene. This CDR3 is 12 amino acids long. The DNA of the CDR3 is TGTGCCAGCAACGACAGGGGATATGAGCAGTTCTTC. As protein: CASNDRGYEQFF.

V usage is TRBV6-5 and J usage is TRBJ1-1; D gene unclear. The CDR3 length is 16 residues. V was clipped by 0 bases and J by 0 bases, with 11 bases between them. Germline V gene lookup returns CDR1 MNHEY and CDR2 SVGAGI. CDR3 region: CASSYSGLKMNTEAFF. The CDR3 DNA sequence: TGTGCCAGCAGTTACTCCGGACTCAAGATGAACACTGAAGCTTTCTTT.

The chain carries TRBV15 and TRBJ1-1; TRBD1 agrees at 7 bases. The CDR3 loop spans 16 amino acids. J gave up 3 bases and V 1 base, and 8 bases lay outside the gene matches. Germline V CDR1 and CDR2: LNHNV, YYDKDF (reference sequence). The CDR3 region is CATSRASGTAYTEAFF. The CDR3, as DNA: TGTGCCACCAGCAGAGCTTCAGGGACAGCCTACACTGAAGCTTTCTTT.

This chain connects TRBV27 to TRBJ1-3; D is ambiguous. CDR1 is MNHEY, CDR2 SMNVEV, per germline (reference sequence). The CDR3 is made up of 13 amino acids. V was cut by 3 bases and J by 3 bases, with 6 bases left in between. The CDR3 bases are TGTGCCAGCAGTTTTCAGGTTGGAAACACCATATATTTT. This encodes CASSFQVGNTIYF.

The rearrangement joins TRBV3-1 (or the pseudogene TRBV3-2) to TRBJ2-7; 7 bases align to TRBD1. The CDR3 loop spans 15 amino acids. V trimming: 4 bases; J trimming: 4 bases; junction bases outside the gene matches: 10. The germline V gene has CDR1 LGHDT and CDR2 YNNKEL (reference sequence). Written as DNA, the CDR3 is TGTGCCAGCAGCCTCGCTCCGGGACAGAAATACGAGCAGTACTTC. Translation: CASSLAPGQKYEQYF.

The V gene is TRBV28, the J gene TRBJ2-7; D ambiguous. The length of the CDR3 is 13 residues. CDR1 MDHEN and CDR2 SYDVKM come from the germline V gene. The V and J ends lost 6 bases and 2 bases respectively, with 11 bases between them. As DNA, the CDR3 is TGTGCCAGCAGCCCCGCTACCACCTACGAGCAGTACTTC. Translating it yields CASSPATTYEQYF.